This passage covers 22 T cell receptor beta chains from one sample sequenced in a study of T cell responses to AZD1222 COVID-19 vaccine. The data were produced by immunoSEQ multiplex PCR, yet TCRdb's version contains in-frame clones alone and is incomplete. Of around 150,000 clones listed, approximately 90% were seen once; the top ten hold around 2.2%. Source: peripheral blood, taken on day 0 of AZD1222 vaccination. These TCRs come from an adult in good health.

The rearrangement joins TRBV4-3 to TRBJ2-2, with no clear D. CDR3 length equals 12 residues. Germline loops: CDR1 LGHNA, CDR2 YSLEER. With 4 bases removed from V and 3 bases from J, the gap between germline ends came to 3 bases. The CDR3 coding sequence is TGCGCCAGCAGCCCAGACACCGGGGAGCTGTTTTTT. Translated, it gives CASSPDTGELFF.

This sequence joins TRBV7-3 and TRBJ1-5, with no clear D. The germline V gene has CDR1 SGHTA and CDR2 FQGTGA. This CDR3 has 14 residues. V was cut by 0 bases and J by 3 bases, with 6 bases left in between. The CDR3 DNA reads as TGTGCCAGCAGCTTAACAGGGTACAATCAGCCCCAGCATTTT. This translates into CASSLTGYNQPQHF.

The chain has TRBV18 and TRBJ2-3; a weak D match, TRBD1 (5 bases). V shed 2 bases and J shed 2 bases, with 11 bases lying between them. The CDR3 runs 15 residues. The V gene's germline CDR1 is KGHSH and CDR2 LQKENI. The CDR3 loop reads CASSPNRQNTDTQYF. The CDR3 region has the DNA TGTGCCAGCTCACCAAATCGACAGAACACAGATACGCAGTATTTT. The full variable domain, its missing parts supplied by reference TRBV18 and TRBJ2-3, is NAGVMQNPRHLVRRRGQEARLRCSPMKGHSHVYWYRQLPEEGLKFMVYLQKENIIDESGMPKERFSAEFPKEGPSILRIQQVVRGDSAAYFCASSPNRQNTDTQYFGPGTRLTVL.

With respect to this clone: In the same sample, other DNA sequences code for this CDR3. The genes are TRBV19 and TRBJ1-2, with D possibly being TRBD1 (5 bases). Germline V gene lookup returns CDR1 LNHDA and CDR2 SQIVND (reference sequence). This CDR3 region has 10 residues. The V and J ends lost 8 bases and 4 bases respectively, with 5 bases between them. CDR3 sequence (DNA): TGTGCCAGTGGGACCTATGGCTACACCTTC. Protein: CASGTYGYTF.

The rearrangement joins TRBV20-1 to TRBJ2-7, with D hard to call. Trimming removed 3 bases at V and 7 bases at J, with 10 bases between. The CDR3 contains 11 residues. The germline V gene has CDR1 DFQATT and CDR2 SNEGSKA (reference sequence). CDR3 amino acids: CSASKGNEQYF. CDR3 in DNA: TGCAGTGCTAGTAAAGGGAATGAGCAGTACTTC.

The V gene is TRBV5-1, the J gene TRBJ2-1; 7 bases match TRBD2. This CDR3 is built from 15 residues. Germline-derived CDR1 and CDR2 are SGHRS and YFSETQ. With V trimmed by 9 bases and J by 0 bases, 9 bases remained unmatched. The CDR3 here is CATTPSGSSYNEQFF. The CDR3 region has the DNA TGCGCCACCACCCCTAGCGGAAGCTCCTACAATGAGCAGTTCTTC.

J is TRBJ2-7 and V is TRBV6-5, with 11 bases that match TRBD1. This CDR3 has 15 amino acids. The J segment lost 6 bases and the V segment lost 2 bases, leaving 6 bases of the junction unmatched. Germline lookup yields CDR1 MNHEY and CDR2 SVGAGI. DNA of the CDR3: TGTGCCAGCAGTTACATGGGACAGGGGGTGTCCGAGCAGTACTTC. It specifies CASSYMGQGVSEQYF.

The table lists this clone with a few counts. The chain links TRBV2 to TRBJ2-7; no firm D call. The V end was cut by 8 bases, the J end by 2 bases, with 7 bases between. The germline gives CDR1 SNHLY, CDR2 FYNNEI. This CDR3 has 11 amino acids. The CDR3: CASDRTYEQYF. The CDR3 nucleotides read TGTGCCAGCGACCGAACCTACGAGCAGTACTTC.

The chain joins TRBV11-3 to TRBJ2-3; perhaps TRBD1 as D (6 bases). Germline loops: CDR1 SGHNT, CDR2 YENEEA. Deletions cut 6 bases from V and 2 bases from J, with 12 bases between. The CDR3 has 14 residues. The CDR3 sequence: CASSSQGNTDTQYF. In DNA form, the CDR3 reads TGTGCCAGCAGTTCACAGGGTAACACAGATACGCAGTATTTT.

The V and J genes are TRBV6-1 and TRBJ1-2; D gene ambiguous. CDR1 is MNHNS and CDR2 is SASEGT in the germline V gene. This CDR3 is built from 14 residues. V gave up 1 base and J gave up 7 bases, with 13 bases separating them. Here the CDR3 DNA reads TGTGCCAGCAGTGAAGACTGGGGTATCAGTGGCTACACCTTC. It is translated as CASSEDWGISGYTF.

The rearrangement links TRBV28 to TRBJ1-4, with 10 bases fitting TRBD1. Germline values: CDR1 MDHEN, CDR2 SYDVKM. J was trimmed by 5 bases and V by 5 bases; bases with no gene match: 8. There are 16 residues in the CDR3. CDR3 nucleotides: TGTGCCAGCAGTGCGCCGGGACAGGGGAGGAATGAAAAACTGTTTTTT. Its protein product is CASSAPGQGRNEKLFF.

The chain recombines TRBV5-1 with TRBJ2-1; the D gene is possibly TRBD2 (6 bases). V was clipped by 4 bases and J by 9 bases, with 20 bases between them. Looked up from germline, CDR1 is SGHRS and CDR2 is YFSETQ. This CDR3 has 15 residues. This CDR3 reads CASSLQAGPLGEQFF. Written as DNA, the CDR3 is TGCGCCAGCAGCCTCCAAGCGGGCCCACTGGGTGAGCAGTTCTTC.

The chain combines TRBV9 with TRBJ2-2; perhaps TRBD2 as D (7 bases). With 0 bases removed from V and 4 bases from J, the gap between germline ends came to 16 bases. The CDR3 loop spans 17 amino acids. CDR1 is SGDLS and CDR2 is YYNGEE in the germline V gene. The CDR3: CASSVEVGGRITGELFF. CDR3 bases: TGTGCCAGCAGCGTAGAAGTCGGGGGGCGAATCACCGGGGAGCTGTTTTTT. The entire variable domain, with the rest obtained from reference TRBV9 and TRBJ2-2, is as follows: DSGVTQTPKHLITATGQRVTLRCSPRSGDLSVYWYQQSLDQGLQFLIQYYNGEERAKGNILERFSAQQFPDLHSELNLSSLELGDSALYFCASSVEVGGRITGELFFGEGSRLTVL.

The chain recombines TRBV30 with TRBJ1-5, with unresolved D. V was cut by 3 bases and J by 5 bases, with 14 bases left in between. The CDR3 covers 14 residues. Germline values: CDR1 GTSNPN, CDR2 SVGIG (reference sequence). CDR3 sequence (DNA): TGTGCCTGGAGCCCCGACTACTCGGATCAGCCCCAGCATTTT. Translating gives CAWSPDYSDQPQHF.

The chain uses TRBV27 and TRBJ2-3, with TRBD2 identical over 12 bases. The germline CDR1 and CDR2 sequences are MNHEY and SMNVEV (reference sequence). The CDR3 is made up of 15 amino acids. After removal of 4 bases from V and 4 bases from J, the junction contained 3 bases not matched to a gene. DNA for the CDR3: TGTGCCAGCAGTTCGAGACTAGCGGGAGCAGATACGCAGTATTTT. This encodes CASSSRLAGADTQYF.

This clone was seen only once. CDR3 amino acids: CASSLTTGAPYEQYF. DNA for the CDR3: TGTGCCAGCAGTTTAACGACAGGGGCCCCCTACGAGCAGTACTTC. The V gene is TRBV27, the J gene TRBJ2-7; 8 nucleotides agree with TRBD1. This CDR3 is 15 amino acids long. From germline, CDR1 is MNHEY and CDR2 SMNVEV (reference sequence). V shed 2 bases and J 2 bases; nucleotides not matched to a gene: 5.

The chain links TRBV11-3 to TRBJ2-2; unclear D gene. Looked up from germline, CDR1 is SGHNT and CDR2 is YENEEA. The V end was cut by 4 bases, the J end by 3 bases, with 15 bases between. CDR3 size: 16 residues. The CDR3 DNA is TGTGCCAGCAGCTCATACGATTGGGATTACACCGGGGAGCTGTTTTTT. This translates into CASSSYDWDYTGELFF.

This chain joins TRBV14 and TRBJ2-6, with D unclear. CDR3 length: 15 residues. Germline assignment: CDR1 SGHDN and CDR2 FVKESK. Trimming took 4 bases from V and 0 from J, leaving 7 bases between them. This CDR3 is CASSRSSSGANVLTF. As DNA, the CDR3 is TGTGCCAGCAGCCGTTCGAGCTCTGGGGCCAACGTCCTGACTTTC.

This clone was picked up one time. J is TRBJ2-7 and V is TRBV27; 15 bases match TRBD2. With V trimmed by 6 bases and J by 7 bases, 7 bases remained unmatched. There are 15 residues in the CDR3. Germline V lookup: CDR1 MNHEY, CDR2 SMNVEV (reference sequence). The CDR3 sequence: CASRGTSGRFREQYF. The CDR3 DNA reads as TGTGCCAGCAGGGGGACTAGCGGGAGGTTCAGGGAGCAGTACTTC.

This sequence joins TRBV27 and TRBJ2-3; D is possibly TRBD1 or TRBD2 (5 bases each). Trimming pared 6 bases from V and 10 bases from J, leaving 17 bases between. The germline CDR1 and CDR2 sequences are MNHEY and SMNVEV (reference sequence). This CDR3 is built from 13 residues. The CDR3 DNA reads as TGTGCCAGCAGACCAACCGGGGCGCCATCGCAGTATTTT. Translated: CASRPTGAPSQYF.

This chain connects TRBV19 to TRBJ1-1; D possibly corresponds to TRBD1 (5 bases). The V end lost 5 bases, the J end lost 4 bases, and 14 bases lay between the germline ends. CDR3 size: 14 residues. Per the germline V gene, CDR1 is LNHDA and CDR2 is SQIVND (reference sequence). CDR3 residues: CASSGAGSLTEAFF. Written as DNA, the CDR3 is TGTGCCAGTAGTGGAGCAGGGAGTCTCACTGAAGCTTTCTTT. The full variable domain, in which reference TRBV19 and TRBJ1-1 provide the parts outside the CDR3, is DGGITQSPKYLFRKEGQNVTLSCEQNLNHDAMYWYRQDPGQGLRLIYYSQIVNDFQKGDIAEGYSVSREKKESFPLTVTSAQKNPTAFYLCASSGAGSLTEAFFGQGTRLTVV.

The V and J genes are TRBV12-3 or TRBV12-4 and TRBJ2-3; the D is unclear. The CDR3 spans 12 residues. The V gene lost 3 bases and the J gene lost 6 bases, with 7 bases spanning the gap. The CDR3 is CASSFLGDTQYF. Here the CDR3 DNA reads TGTGCCAGCAGTTTCCTGGGGGATACGCAGTATTTT.